A single T cell receptor (beta chain) is shown here with its context. Its antigen remains unidentified. This record comes from a study of T cells expressing NK-cell markers. Study-wide context: Sorted CD3+CD56+NKG2C+, CD3+CD56+NKG2C- and CD3+CD56-NKG2C+ T cells provided the TCR beta repertoires. Study-wide points: Whether expanded NKG2C-expressing T cell clones recognize HCMV is unknown. For about 6 donors, the dominant NKG2C+ clonotypes made up about 1.0-7.5% of their CD8+ T cells.

Production of TCR beta cDNA relied on 5'RACE template switching with UMIs. One entry per CDR3 protein, without DNA, is what TCRdb gives after re-calling the 5' RACE reads. Its clone listing holds about 300,000 distinct CDR3 sequences. This CDR3 contains 15 residues. From germline, CDR1 is MNHEY and CDR2 SVGAGI. V is TRBV6-5 and J is TRBJ2-2; the TCRdb D gene call, TRBD2, has no DNA to confirm it. The clonotype originates from a woman between 18 and 70 years old in good health. Input material: blood T cells: a sorted CD56 or NKG2C T cell subset, CD4+ or CD8+ T cells, or bulk PBMC T cells (not recorded which). This chain's CDR3 is CASSYGRQGGGELFF.